Following are 23 T cell receptor beta chains from one sample sequenced in a study of T cells in Graves' hyperthyroidism and ophthalmopathy. TCR beta CDR3 region amplification was performed from RNA transcripts. The TCR CDR3 was amplified in a first-round RT-PCR using the HTBI primer set. TCRdb ran MiXCR on the multiplex PCR reads and lists one entry per CDR3 protein. The sample comprises approximately 420,000 distinct CDR3 sequences, 14% to 15% of which are singletons, and around a third rests with the top ten. Sequences were obtained from blood. The receptors were gathered from a young woman with Graves' hyperthyroidism.

The rearrangement joins TRBV6-6 to TRBJ2-1; weak D call: TRBD2 (6 bases). The CDR3 runs 15 residues. V lost 0 bases, J lost 10 bases, and 16 bases lay in between. The germline gives CDR1 MNHNY, CDR2 SVGAGI (reference sequence). CDR3 amino acids: CASSYSEGNPEEQFF. DNA of the CDR3: TGTGCCAGCAGTTACTCGGAGGGGAATCCAGAAGAGCAGTTCTTC.

About this clonotype: A much larger clone lies a single base off, so this may be a read error. The chain couples TRBV9 to TRBJ1-1; 9 nucleotides match TRBD1. J lost 7 bases, V lost 1 base, and 14 bases had no gene match. The CDR3 sequence is 17 residues long. Germline CDR1 reads SGDLS; CDR2 reads YYNGEE. The DNA for the CDR3 is TGTGCCAGCAGCGTAAGTGGACAGGGGACTTTCGGCGGTGAAGCTTTCTTT. It yields the protein CASSVSGQGTFGGEAFF.

This clonotype was recorded at least ten times. The chain links TRBV20-1 to TRBJ2-1; D is perhaps TRBD2 (5 bases). Deletions cut 3 bases from V and 0 bases from J, with 9 bases between. This CDR3 is 14 amino acids long. Germline V lookup: CDR1 DFQATT, CDR2 SNEGSKA (reference sequence). CDR3 amino acids: CSARAGSSYNEQFF. The CDR3 DNA reads TGCAGTGCTAGGGCGGGTAGCTCCTACAATGAGCAGTTCTTC.

This rearrangement joins TRBV19 to TRBJ1-5; D is ambiguous. The V gene lost 7 bases and the J gene lost 4 bases, with 20 bases spanning the gap. Germline-derived CDR1 and CDR2 are LNHDA and SQIVND (reference sequence). The CDR3 has 16 residues. This chain's CDR3 is CASTSSGSMNNQPQHF. DNA of the CDR3: TGTGCCAGTACCTCCAGTGGAAGTATGAATAATCAGCCCCAGCATTTT.

The chain has TRBV6-1 and TRBJ1-5, with 7 nucleotides matching TRBD1. In germline, CDR1 is MNHNS, CDR2 SASEGT. CDR3 size: 12 residues. J gave up 7 bases and V 6 bases, and 3 bases lay outside the gene matches. The CDR3 bases are TGTGCCAGCAGACAGGGGAGCCAGCCCCAGCATTTT. It yields the protein CASRQGSQPQHF.

The chain recombines TRBV19 with TRBJ2-2; a possible D gene is TRBD2 (7 bases). Germline CDR1 reads LNHDA; CDR2 reads SQIVND (reference sequence). Trimming stripped 6 bases from V and 3 bases from J, with 11 bases between. The CDR3 spans 14 residues. The CDR3 region is CASRAGADTGELFF. Here the CDR3 DNA reads TGTGCCAGTAGGGCGGGGGCAGACACCGGGGAGCTGTTTTTT.

In this sample, this clonotype turned up many times. This chain joins TRBV18 and TRBJ2-1; perhaps TRBD1 as D (6 bases). Germline V gene lookup returns CDR1 KGHSH and CDR2 LQKENI. Trimming removed 2 bases at V and 0 bases at J, with 8 bases between. The CDR3 length is 15 residues. DNA of the CDR3: TGTGCCAGCTCACCAGACAGGAACTCCTACAATGAGCAGTTCTTC. Translating it yields CASSPDRNSYNEQFF.

The V and J genes are TRBV5-5 and TRBJ2-2; the D gene is possibly TRBD1 (6 bases). The DNA end lines up better with TRBJ1-1; the J call may be wrong. The germline V gene encodes CDR1 SGHKS and CDR2 YYEKEE (reference sequence). The CDR3 is made up of 15 amino acids. CDR3 in DNA: TGTGCCAGCAGCTTAGCAGTACGGACGGAACAGGGAGCTTTCTTT. The encoded protein is CASSLAVRTEQGAFF.

This clonotype occurred many times. The chain joins TRBV28 to TRBJ1-5; TRBD1 might be the D (6 bases). Germline V gene sequence: CDR1 MDHEN, CDR2 SYDVKM. This CDR3 has 14 residues. The V gene lost 5 bases and the J gene lost 4 bases, with 12 bases spanning the gap. The CDR3 sequence: CASSLHQGNQPQHF. CDR3 DNA: TGTGCCAGCAGTCTCCATCAGGGGAATCAGCCCCAGCATTTT.

The table lists this clonotype with many counts. This sequence joins TRBV12-3 or TRBV12-4 and TRBJ2-3; the D call may be TRBD1 or TRBD2 (5 bases each). Trimming took 1 base from V and 0 from J, leaving 26 bases between them. CDR3 size: 21 residues. The CDR3 protein is CASSLEGPPGAGTSSTDTQYF. CDR3 DNA sequence: TGTGCCAGCAGTTTAGAAGGTCCCCCCGGGGCAGGAACCTCTAGCACAGATACGCAGTATTTT.

J is TRBJ2-2 and V is TRBV30; the D gene is possibly TRBD2 (6 bases). Germline CDR1 GTSNPN, CDR2 SVGIG (reference sequence). CDR3 length: 17 residues. V was shortened by 3 bases and J by 3 bases, with 20 bases between the two germline ends. CDR3 region: CAWSRLGGEDYTGELFF. In DNA, the CDR3 is TGTGCCTGGAGCCGCCTAGGAGGGGAGGATTACACCGGGGAGCTGTTTTTT.

The CDR3 reads CASSQAPDRAYSNQPQHF. As DNA, the CDR3 is TGTGCCAGCAGCCAAGCCCCGGACAGGGCATATAGCAATCAGCCCCAGCATTTT. The rearrangement links TRBV14 to TRBJ1-5, with 8 bases fitting TRBD1. Germline lookup yields CDR1 SGHDN and CDR2 FVKESK. CDR3 size: 18 residues. Trimming at V came to 1 base and at J to 0 bases, leaving 8 bases not matched to a gene.

This chain joins TRBV12-5 and TRBJ2-2, with 11 positions matching TRBD2. With V trimmed by 6 bases and J by 4 bases, 7 bases remained unmatched. The CDR3 is 16 amino acids. Germline lookup yields CDR1 LGHNT and CDR2 FRNRAP. CDR3 sequence: CASGTIAGGTTGELFF. CDR3 sequence (DNA): TGTGCTAGTGGCACAATAGCGGGAGGGACCACCGGGGAGCTGTTTTTT.

The chain has TRBV18 and TRBJ2-1; 7 bases are a match to TRBD1. Germline values: CDR1 KGHSH, CDR2 LQKENI. There are 13 residues in the CDR3. Trimming removed 5 bases from V and 3 bases from J; junction bases left unmatched: 1. In nucleotides, the CDR3 is TGTGCCAGCTCAGGGACAGACTACAATGAGCAGTTCTTC. Translated, it gives CASSGTDYNEQFF. The whole variable domain, remainder taken from reference TRBV18 and TRBJ2-1, is NAGVMQNPRHLVRRRGQEARLRCSPMKGHSHVYWYRQLPEEGLKFMVYLQKENIIDESGMPKERFSAEFPKEGPSILRIQQVVRGDSAAYFCASSGTDYNEQFFGPGTRLTVL.

This clonotype was counted at least ten times. V gene TRBV3-1 combines with J gene TRBJ2-1; 8 nucleotides match TRBD1. The CDR3 is 19 amino acids. Germline V gene data show CDR1 as LGHDT and CDR2 as YNNKEL (reference sequence). V lost 2 bases and J lost 0; bases outside the gene matches: 12. The CDR3 reads CASSQSRGRLSYSYNEQFF. CDR3 nucleotide sequence: TGTGCCAGCAGCCAAAGCAGGGGGCGACTCTCTTACTCCTACAATGAGCAGTTCTTC.

Comment on this clonotype: Given a much more abundant clone one base away, this may be a read error. Without the conserved terminal phenylalanine or tryptophan, this CDR3 likely stems from a read error. The chain employs TRBV11-2 and TRBJ2-7, with 7 bases identical to TRBD1. This CDR3 is 15 amino acids long. Germline-derived CDR1 and CDR2 are SGHAT and FQNNGV. Unmatched junction bases numbered 2, after V lost 0 bases and J lost 0 bases. CDR3 nucleotides: TGTGCCAGCAGCTTAGAGACAGGGCGCTCCTACGAGCAGTACCTC. Amino acids: CASSLETGRSYEQYL.

The V and J genes are TRBV20-1 and TRBJ2-2, with D perhaps matching TRBD2 (7 bases). The V end was cut by 6 bases, the J end by 4 bases, with 15 bases between. Germline loops: CDR1 DFQATT, CDR2 SNEGSKA (reference sequence). This CDR3 is 14 amino acids long. The CDR3: CSATRRGPTGELFF. The CDR3 DNA reads TGCAGTGCCACACGGCGGGGGCCCACCGGGGAGCTGTTTTTT.

The rearrangement links TRBV5-4 to TRBJ2-5; TRBD2 might be the D (6 bases). The CDR3 runs to 16 residues. V was pared by 4 bases and J by 4 bases, with 20 bases between. CDR1 is SGHNT and CDR2 is YYREEE in the germline V gene (reference sequence). In DNA, the CDR3 is TGTGCCAGCAGCCCAAGGCCGCGGGGTAGTTCAGAGACCCAGTACTTC. This gives the protein CASSPRPRGSSETQYF.

This clonotype came up many times. The gene calls are TRBV5-1 and TRBJ1-1; TRBD1 aligns across 8 bases. Trimming removed 3 bases from V and 4 bases from J; junction bases left unmatched: 8. Germline loops: CDR1 SGHRS, CDR2 YFSETQ. The CDR3 has 15 residues. Here the CDR3 DNA reads TGCGCCAGCAGCTCGGACAGGGCGGGCGGCACTGAAGCTTTCTTT. Protein: CASSSDRAGGTEAFF.

This clonotype showed up many times. V gene TRBV11-2 combines with J gene TRBJ2-3; D unresolved. V lost 5 bases and J lost 4, with 7 bases in between. The CDR3 sequence is 12 residues long. Germline V lookup: CDR1 SGHAT, CDR2 FQNNGV. CDR3 amino acids: CASSRVADTQYF. For the CDR3, the DNA is TGTGCCAGCAGCCGGGTCGCAGATACGCAGTATTTT. Based on the CDR3 plus reference TRBV11-2 and TRBJ2-3, the full variable domain is EAGVAQSPRYKIIEKRQSVAFWCNPISGHATLYWYQQILGQGPKLLIQFQNNGVVDDSQLPKDRFSAERLKGVDSTLKIQPAKLEDSAVYLCASSRVADTQYFGPGTRLTVL.

The V gene is TRBV5-1, the J gene TRBJ2-5; 9 bases are shared with TRBD2. This CDR3 is 15 amino acids long. Germline V CDR1 and CDR2: SGHRS, YFSETQ. Trimming took 3 bases from V and 3 from J; bases not matched to a gene: 6. The DNA for the CDR3 is TGCGCCAGCAGCTCTCTAGCGGGGATAAAAGAGACCCAGTACTTC. It codes for CASSSLAGIKETQYF.

The J gene is TRBJ2-5, the V gene TRBV7-2, with D unresolved. Germline CDR1 and CDR2: SGHTA and FQGNSA. The CDR3 runs to 15 residues. V dropped 10 bases and J dropped 5 bases, with 23 bases sitting between them. The CDR3, as DNA: TGTGCCATTAAGTCCGTTTGGTCCTTAGGGGAGACCCAGTACTTC. Translation: CAIKSVWSLGETQYF. The variable domain in full, completed from reference TRBV7-2 and TRBJ2-5, reads GAGVSQSPSNKVTEKGKDVELRCDPISGHTALYWYRQSLGQGLEFLIYFQGNSAPDKSGLPSDRFSAERTGGSVSTLTIQRTQQEDSAVYLCAIKSVWSLGETQYFGPGTRLLVL.

This clonotype was counted many times. The chain has TRBV7-2 and TRBJ2-3; 9 nucleotides agree with TRBD2. With 3 bases clipped from V and 2 bases from J, the junction kept 6 bases outside the gene matches. This CDR3 region has 16 residues. Germline-derived CDR1 and CDR2 are SGHTA and FQGNSA. CDR3 bases: TGTGCCAGCAGCTTCGCGGGAGGGCCGTACACAGATACGCAGTATTTT. It encodes CASSFAGGPYTDTQYF.